These 7 T cell receptor beta chains share one sample of origin, sequenced in a study of blood T cell repertoires in COVID-19. TCRdb's copy holds only in-frame clones and misses some; the assay was immunoSEQ multiplex PCR. Of more than 300,000 clones detected, 85% to 90% appear once; the ten largest clones hold about 6%. What was sequenced was peripheral blood. Source of these receptors: a woman aged 50 to 60 with COVID-19, enrolled during active disease.

V is TRBV10-3 and J is TRBJ1-5; 8 bases line up with TRBD1. V lost 5 bases, J lost 5 bases, and 5 bases stayed unmatched. CDR1 and CDR2 (germline): ENHRY, SYGVKD. The CDR3 sequence is 14 residues long. Written as DNA, the CDR3 is TGTGCCATCAGTAGGGGACAGGATTATCAGCCCCAGCATTTT. It translates to CAISRGQDYQPQHF.

The rearrangement uses TRBV27 and TRBJ2-2; TRBD2 matches 7 bases. Germline CDR1 and CDR2: MNHEY and SMNVEV (reference sequence). The CDR3 length is 14 residues. The V gene end was trimmed by 8 bases and the J gene end by 7 bases; junction bases not matched to a gene: 10. Here the CDR3 DNA reads TGTGCCAGCCGGTCGGCGGGAGATCACGGGGAGCTGTTTTTT. This encodes CASRSAGDHGELFF.

The chain employs TRBV18 and TRBJ2-1; TRBD1 agrees at 10 bases. Trimming removed 2 bases from V and 2 bases from J; junction bases left unmatched: 3. The length of the CDR3 is 16 residues. The germline V gene encodes CDR1 KGHSH and CDR2 LQKENI. The CDR3 coding sequence is TGTGCCAGCTCACCAGCGACAGGGGGCGCCTACAATGAGCAGTTCTTC. It encodes CASSPATGGAYNEQFF.

The table lists this clone with a count of one. The chain employs TRBV18 and TRBJ1-6; tentatively, D is TRBD1 (6 bases). V was cut by 2 bases and J by 3 bases, with 11 bases left in between. Per the germline V gene, CDR1 is KGHSH and CDR2 is LQKENI. The CDR3 consists of 16 residues. CDR3 protein: CASSPYDRSYNSPLHF. CDR3 nucleotides: TGTGCCAGCTCACCATATGACAGGAGCTATAATTCACCCCTCCACTTT.

This sequence joins TRBV4-3 and TRBJ1-1; 11 bases line up with TRBD1. The CDR3 sequence is 16 residues long. Germline trimming cut 0 bases from V and 4 bases from J; bases unmatched to any gene: 4. Germline V CDR1 and CDR2: LGHNA, YSLEER. The CDR3 protein is CASSQEGQGVLTEAFF. As DNA, the CDR3 is TGCGCCAGCAGCCAAGAGGGACAGGGGGTACTCACTGAAGCTTTCTTT.

This clone appeared a single time. The CDR3 spells CASSQDQGRQPQHF. For the CDR3, the DNA is TGTGCCAGCAGCCAAGATCAGGGTAGGCAGCCCCAGCATTTT. The rearrangement joins TRBV3-1 (or the pseudogene TRBV3-2) to TRBJ1-5; D may be TRBD1 (5 bases). Trimming pared 0 bases from V and 7 bases from J, leaving 10 bases between. CDR3 length: 14 amino acids. Germline CDR1 is LGHDT and CDR2 is YNNKEL (reference sequence).

The chain is built from TRBV29-1 and TRBJ2-7; 8 bases are shared with TRBD1. The CDR3 length is 13 residues. CDR1 is SQVTM, CDR2 ANQGSEA, per germline. J lost 5 bases, V lost 3 bases, and 6 bases had no gene match. The CDR3 DNA sequence: TGCAGCGTTGACAGGGGGCCTCAGAACGAGCAGTACTTC. Translated: CSVDRGPQNEQYF.